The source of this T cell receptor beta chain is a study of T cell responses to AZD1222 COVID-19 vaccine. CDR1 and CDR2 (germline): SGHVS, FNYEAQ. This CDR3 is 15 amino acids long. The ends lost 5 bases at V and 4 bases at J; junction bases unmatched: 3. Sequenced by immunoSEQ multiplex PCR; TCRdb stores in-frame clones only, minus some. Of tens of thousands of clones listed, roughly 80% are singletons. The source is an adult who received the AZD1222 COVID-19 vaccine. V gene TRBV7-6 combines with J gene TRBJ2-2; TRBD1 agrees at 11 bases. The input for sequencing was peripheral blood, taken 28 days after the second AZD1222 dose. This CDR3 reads CASSPGQGGTGELFF. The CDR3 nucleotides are TGTGCCAGCAGCCCGGGACAGGGGGGCACCGGGGAGCTGTTTTTT. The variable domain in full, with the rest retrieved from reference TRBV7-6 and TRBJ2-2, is GAGVSQSPRYKVTKRGQDVALRCDPISGHVSLYWYRQALGQGPEFLTYFNYEAQQDKSGLPNDRFSAERPEGSISTLTIQRTEQRDSAMYRCASSPGQGGTGELFFGEGSRLTVL.